These 21 T cell receptor beta chains came from one sample sequenced in a study of patients and donors after allogeneic stem cell transplantation. TCRdb redid the calling of the RT-PCR reads with MiXCR, one entry per CDR3 protein. The sample contains about a million distinct CDR3 sequences, roughly 18% of which appear only once. Material: blood, either unsorted or a sorted T cell fraction (not recorded which). Receptor source: a human donor who was either an allogeneic HSCT recipient or a stem cell or donor lymphocyte infusion donor (not recorded which). It is not recorded whose cells these are; they may come from a transplant donor.

This clonotype was seen only a few times. The chain joins TRBV20-1 to TRBJ2-5; D is perhaps TRBD2 (6 bases). CDR3 size: 15 residues. Germline-derived CDR1 and CDR2 are DFQATT and SNEGSKA (reference sequence). V was shortened by 0 bases and J by 5 bases, with 16 bases between the two germline ends. CDR3 sequence (DNA): TGCAGTGCTAGAGAAGGGTCGGGAGCGGTGGAGACCCAGTACTTC. Translating it yields CSAREGSGAVETQYF.

This chain connects TRBV12-3 or TRBV12-4 to TRBJ2-5; 10 bases match TRBD2. The CDR3 has 15 amino acids. V lost 6 bases, J lost 5 bases, and 9 bases stayed unmatched. The CDR3 DNA sequence: TGTGCCAGCAGCACGAGCGGGGGGGCCCGGGAGACCCAGTACTTC. As protein: CASSTSGGARETQYF.

This clonotype was recorded a few times. V and J are TRBV4-3 and TRBJ2-5, with D hard to call. The germline V and J ends were trimmed by 0 bases and 4 bases, with 15 bases remaining between them. This CDR3 spans 16 amino acids. CDR1 and CDR2 (germline): LGHNA, YSLEER. CDR3 amino acids: CASSQDDSFTGETQYF. Written as DNA, the CDR3 is TGCGCCAGCAGCCAAGATGACTCCTTTACGGGAGAGACCCAGTACTTC.

A remark on this clonotype: A much more abundant neighbour one base away suggests this may be a read error. The missing conserved phenylalanine or tryptophan at the end of this CDR3 makes a read error likely. The chain has TRBV10-3 and TRBJ1-1, with D perhaps matching TRBD1 (6 bases). V lost 6 bases, J lost 5 bases, and 16 bases lay in between. CDR1 is ENHRY, CDR2 SYGVKD, per germline. The CDR3 covers 14 residues. In DNA, the CDR3 is TGTGCCATCAGGGACACAGGGAAGGCGACTGAAGCTTTCTTA. The encoded protein is CAIRDTGKATEAFL.

In its sample, this clonotype was seen a few times. The genes are TRBV15 and TRBJ2-5; 7 nucleotides align to TRBD2. V was pared by 3 bases and J by 2 bases, with 12 bases of the junction left unmatched. Germline CDR1 is LNHNV and CDR2 is YYDKDF (reference sequence). This CDR3 has 17 amino acids. The CDR3 is CATSSWEGIGLQETQYF. In DNA form, the CDR3 reads TGTGCCACCAGCAGCTGGGAGGGGATAGGTTTGCAAGAGACCCAGTACTTC.

This chain uses TRBV6-1 with TRBJ1-2; D is ambiguous. V was trimmed by 2 bases and J by 4 bases, leaving 8 bases between them. The CDR3 runs 13 residues. Germline CDR1 is MNHNS and CDR2 is SASEGT. DNA of the CDR3: TGTGCCAGCAGTGAAACGGCTAGCTATGGCTACACCTTC. Translating it yields CASSETASYGYTF.

The chain links TRBV6-1 to TRBJ1-5; 7 nucleotides align to TRBD1. CDR1 is MNHNS and CDR2 is SASEGT in the germline V gene. The CDR3 contains 15 residues. V lost 6 bases to trimming and J lost 3 bases; unmatched junction nucleotides: 8. This CDR3 reads CASSRQRGLNQPQHF. The CDR3 DNA sequence: TGTGCCAGCAGCCGCCAGAGGGGGCTCAATCAGCCCCAGCATTTT.

This chain uses TRBV15 with TRBJ2-1; D not resolved. The ends were cut back, 0 bases at V and 9 bases at J, with 9 bases in the middle. Germline V lookup: CDR1 LNHNV, CDR2 YYDKDF (reference sequence). This CDR3 has 13 residues. DNA of the CDR3: TGTGCCACCAGCAGAGATGGGCGCGGTGAGCAGTTCTTC. Protein: CATSRDGRGEQFF. Filled out from reference TRBV15 and TRBJ2-1, the complete variable domain reads DAMVIQNPRYQVTQFGKPVTLSCSQTLNHNVMYWYQQKSSQAPKLLFHYYDKDFNNEADTPDNFQSRRPNTSFCFLDIRSPGLGDTAMYLCATSRDGRGEQFFGPGTRLTVL.

The chain employs TRBV20-1 and TRBJ2-7; 7 bases are shared with TRBD2. From germline, CDR1 is DFQATT and CDR2 SNEGSKA (reference sequence). CDR3 length: 14 residues. The CDR3 region has the DNA TGCAGCGCCGAGAAACAGCGGGGACCCTACGAGCAGTACTTC. Translation: CSAEKQRGPYEQYF.

V usage is TRBV15 and J usage is TRBJ2-5; D is possibly TRBD2 (6 bases). Between the trimmed V and J ends, which lost 2 bases and 1 base, there was a span of 11 bases. The germline CDR1 and CDR2 sequences are LNHNV and YYDKDF (reference sequence). The CDR3 covers 15 residues. CDR3 sequence reads: CATSRSRELQETQYF. The CDR3 nucleotides are TGTGCCACCAGCAGATCCCGGGAGCTCCAAGAGACCCAGTACTTC.

The V gene is TRBV28, the J gene TRBJ2-5; maybe TRBD2 (5 bases). There are 16 residues in the CDR3. Germline V gives CDR1 MDHEN, CDR2 SYDVKM. Trimming cost V 4 bases and J 2 bases, with 17 bases left between them. The CDR3 reads CASSSEGRRGQETQYF. The CDR3, as DNA: TGTGCCAGCAGTTCCGAAGGACGGAGAGGGCAAGAGACCCAGTACTTC.

There are many counts of this clonotype. The CDR3 nucleotides are TGTGCCAGCAGCTTATACCCTGAAGCTTTCTTT. Its translation: CASSLYPEAFF. V gene TRBV7-9 combines with J gene TRBJ1-1; D ambiguous. Between the trimmed V and J ends, which lost 2 bases and 6 bases, there was a span of 4 bases. From germline, CDR1 is SEHNR and CDR2 FQNEAQ (reference sequence). The CDR3 is 11 amino acids.

This clonotype was counted many times. The rearrangement links TRBV5-1 to TRBJ1-5; D is uncertain. Germline V CDR1 and CDR2: SGHRS, YFSETQ. The CDR3 has 14 residues. V was clipped by 0 bases and J by 6 bases, with 10 bases between them. For the CDR3, the DNA is TGCGCCAGCAGCTTGGATTGGGGTTTTCAGCCCCAGCATTTT. Protein sequence: CASSLDWGFQPQHF.

The chain recombines TRBV20-1 with TRBJ1-6; 7 positions match TRBD1. The CDR3 is 16 residues long. Trimming took 2 bases from V and 4 from J; bases not matched to a gene: 8. Looked up from germline, CDR1 is DFQATT and CDR2 is SNEGSKA (reference sequence). The CDR3 nucleotides are TGCAGTGCTAGAACAACAGGGGTCTCGTATAATTCACCCCTCCACTTT. It specifies CSARTTGVSYNSPLHF.

This clonotype was seen ten or more times. The chain joins TRBV4-2 to TRBJ1-1, with D tentatively TRBD1 (5 bases). Trimming took 0 bases from V and 8 from J, leaving 10 bases between them. The germline gives CDR1 LGHNA, CDR2 YNFKEQ. The CDR3 has 13 amino acids. Here the CDR3 reads CASSQESGDEAFF. In nucleotides, the CDR3 is TGTGCCAGCAGCCAAGAGAGTGGGGACGAAGCTTTCTTT.

This clonotype was detected ten times or more. V and J are TRBV3-1 and TRBJ1-2; D gene uncertain. The CDR3 has 12 residues. Trimming took off 0 bases at V and 7 bases at J, with 6 bases between the two ends. Germline values: CDR1 LGHDT, CDR2 YNNKEL (reference sequence). The CDR3 loop is CASSQDSGGYTF. CDR3 bases: TGTGCCAGCAGCCAAGATAGCGGTGGCTACACCTTC.

The chain recombines TRBV5-6 with TRBJ1-6; D gene ambiguous. Germline V lookup: CDR1 SGHDT, CDR2 YYEEEE. The CDR3 runs 13 residues. V lost 2 bases to trimming and J lost 16 bases, with 16 bases between them. The CDR3 here is CASSFNTADSLHF. The CDR3 bases are TGTGCCAGCAGCTTTAATACGGCGGACTCTCTCCACTTT.

This chain uses TRBV20-1 with TRBJ1-1; a weak D match, TRBD1 (5 bases). Germline CDR1 DFQATT, CDR2 SNEGSKA (reference sequence). Trimming took 3 bases from V and 4 from J, leaving 12 bases between them. This CDR3 contains 13 residues. CDR3 in DNA: TGCAGTGCTAGTGGGGGTAGGGGCACTGAAGCTTTCTTT. Translating gives CSASGGRGTEAFF.

V and J are TRBV15 and TRBJ2-6; TRBD1 is a possible D gene (7 bases). Between the trimmed V and J ends, which lost 2 bases and 0 bases, there was a span of 8 bases. CDR3 length equals 16 residues. From germline, CDR1 is LNHNV and CDR2 YYDKDF (reference sequence). CDR3 nucleotides: TGTGCCACCAGCAGACAGGGGGGCTCTGGGGCCAACGTCCTGACTTTC. Translating gives CATSRQGGSGANVLTF.

This rearrangement joins TRBV15 to TRBJ1-5; D unresolved. There are 18 residues in the CDR3. Trimming pared 0 bases from V and 1 base from J, leaving 16 bases between. CDR1 and CDR2 from the germline V gene are LNHNV and YYDKDF (reference sequence). This CDR3 reads CATSRDPPVRQSNQPQHF. The CDR3, as DNA: TGTGCCACCAGCAGAGATCCCCCCGTCAGGCAGAGCAATCAGCCCCAGCATTTT.

This clonotype appeared a few times. The chain has TRBV20-1 and TRBJ2-7; TRBD1 or TRBD2 may be the D gene (5 bases each). CDR1 and CDR2 from the germline V gene are DFQATT and SNEGSKA (reference sequence). The CDR3 is 12 amino acids. Between the trimmed V and J ends, which lost 7 bases and 5 bases, there was a span of 15 bases. CDR3 in DNA: TGCAGTGAGAGGCCGGGGCGCGACGAGCAGTACTTC. Translation: CSERPGRDEQYF.